This passage covers 20 T cell receptor beta chains from one sample sequenced in a study of T-cell reconstitution after alpha-beta-depleted transplantation in children. Researchers prepared the TCRbeta library using unique molecular identifiers, the study reports. TCRdb called the PCR reads again in MiXCR, with one record for every CDR3 protein. The sample yields some 600,000 distinct CDR3 sequences, 13% seen once. Sequenced material: PBMCs, mostly from graft donor cells, taken 360 days after TCRalphabeta/CD19-depleted stem cell transplant. Receptor source: a male patient under 18 who had a stem cell transplant for acute myeloid leukemia, so the T cells may come from the graft donor.

The chain couples TRBV12-3 or TRBV12-4 to TRBJ2-7; D gene uncertain. This CDR3 contains 12 residues. Trimming removed 6 bases at V and 6 bases at J, with 12 bases between. The CDR3 DNA is TGTGCCAGCAGCCACAGAGTAATCGAGCAGTACTTC. As protein: CASSHRVIEQYF.

The sample holds many counts of this clonotype. The rearrangement uses TRBV20-1 and TRBJ1-1; D uncertain. Germline V gives CDR1 DFQATT, CDR2 SNEGSKA (reference sequence). The CDR3 runs 12 residues. Between the trimmed V and J ends, which lost 2 bases and 10 bases, there was a span of 14 bases. The CDR3 reads CSARSTSFSAFF. CDR3 coding DNA: TGCAGTGCTAGATCGACTTCTTTCTCAGCTTTCTTT.

Ten or more counts support this clonotype. The rearrangement joins TRBV11-3 to TRBJ2-1; 10 nucleotides match TRBD2. The CDR3 totals 14 residues. CDR1 and CDR2 from the germline V gene are SGHNT and YENEEA. V was pared by 5 bases and J by 10 bases, with 8 bases of the junction left unmatched. The CDR3 loop is CASSRSGGAIEQFF. The CDR3 DNA reads as TGTGCCAGCAGCCGAAGCGGGGGGGCAATAGAGCAGTTCTTC.

This rearrangement joins TRBV4-3 to TRBJ1-5, with 8 bases lining up with TRBD1. CDR1 LGHNA and CDR2 YSLEER come from the germline V gene. CDR3 length equals 19 residues. J was trimmed by 0 bases and V by 2 bases; bases with no gene match: 12. The CDR3 DNA reads TGCGCCAGCAGCCAACTCTTTGGACAGGGTGACTATAGCAATCAGCCCCAGCATTTT. Its protein product is CASSQLFGQGDYSNQPQHF.

This clonotype came up a few times. The chain has TRBV28 and TRBJ2-1; 11 positions match TRBD2. Looked up from germline, CDR1 is MDHEN and CDR2 is SYDVKM. Trimming cost V 4 bases and J 10 bases; bases outside gene matches: 12. The CDR3 runs to 16 residues. This CDR3 reads CASSSLSGRASGEQFF. The CDR3 nucleotides read TGTGCCAGCAGTTCCCTTAGCGGGAGGGCCTCAGGGGAGCAGTTCTTC.

The chain carries TRBV7-6 and TRBJ2-2; D may be TRBD1 or TRBD2 (5 bases each). Germline V gene sequence: CDR1 SGHVS, CDR2 FNYEAQ. V was clipped by 8 bases and J by 7 bases, with 17 bases between them. The CDR3 consists of 14 residues. The CDR3 here is CASLTGARGGELFF. Here the CDR3 DNA reads TGTGCCAGCCTGACCGGGGCTAGGGGCGGGGAGCTGTTTTTT.

A word on this clonotype: This likely comes from a read error, as the CDR3 has no conserved phenylalanine or tryptophan at its end. This chain connects TRBV7-2 to TRBJ1-5, with 10 bases matching TRBD1. Looked up from germline, CDR1 is SGHTA and CDR2 is FQGNSA. V lost 0 bases and J lost 2; bases outside the gene matches: 1. CDR3 size: 16 residues. The CDR3, as DNA: TGTGCCAGCAGCTTAGCCGGGACAGGGGGCAATCAGCCCCAGCATGTT. Protein product: CASSLAGTGGNQPQHV.

The chain is built from TRBV20-1 and TRBJ2-3, with 9 nucleotides matching TRBD2. This CDR3 contains 14 residues. The V and J ends lost 6 bases and 4 bases, in that order; junction bases with no gene match: 8. The germline V gene encodes CDR1 DFQATT and CDR2 SNEGSKA (reference sequence). CDR3 sequence reads: CSATSSGNPDTQYF. The CDR3 region has the DNA TGCAGTGCAACCTCTAGCGGGAACCCAGATACGCAGTATTTT.

This clonotype was detected only a few times. Compared with germline, one end of the junction differs, possibly owing to a read error. The chain uses TRBV7-7 and TRBJ2-5; possibly TRBD2 for D (5 bases). The V gene's germline CDR1 is SSHAT and CDR2 FNYEAQ (reference sequence). The CDR3 runs to 15 residues. Here the CDR3 reads CASSLALVARETQYF. In DNA form, the CDR3 reads TGTGCTAGCAGCTTAGCGCTCGTCGCTAGAGAGACCCAGTACTTC.

This clonotype was counted ten times or more. Here the CDR3 DNA reads TGTGCCAGCAGCGTCCGACCGGGACAGACGACCGGGGAGCTGTTTTTT. Amino acid sequence: CASSVRPGQTTGELFF. This rearrangement joins TRBV12-3 or TRBV12-4 to TRBJ2-2, with 7 bases fitting TRBD1. The CDR3 totals 16 residues. Trimming removed 6 bases from V and 5 bases from J; junction bases left unmatched: 12.

The V call is TRBV29-1, the J call TRBJ2-7; the D gene is possibly TRBD2 (5 bases). V lost 0 bases and J 6 bases, leaving 15 bases between the germline ends. The CDR3 extends over 14 amino acids. CDR1 is SQVTM, CDR2 ANQGSEA, per germline. The CDR3 spells CSVEDSGGPGEQYF. CDR3 sequence (DNA): TGCAGCGTTGAAGATTCGGGCGGGCCGGGCGAGCAGTACTTC.

The sample holds a few counts of this clonotype. This chain uses TRBV10-3 with TRBJ2-1, with 10 bases identical to TRBD2. V lost 7 bases, J lost 8 bases, and 8 bases stayed unmatched. Germline values: CDR1 ENHRY, CDR2 SYGVKD. This CDR3 region has 14 residues. The CDR3 loop is CAINFQREGHEQFF. The CDR3 bases are TGTGCCATCAATTTCCAGCGGGAGGGCCATGAGCAGTTCTTC.

V is TRBV12-3 or TRBV12-4 and J is TRBJ1-1; 10 bases agree with TRBD1. With 6 bases clipped from V and 4 bases from J, the junction kept 8 bases outside the gene matches. The CDR3 loop spans 15 amino acids. Written as DNA, the CDR3 is TGTGCCAGCAGCCGGGACAGGGGAGATAGCACTGAAGCTTTCTTT. This gives the protein CASSRDRGDSTEAFF.

This clonotype was seen ten or more times. The J gene is TRBJ1-5, the V gene TRBV28, with 7 bases lining up with TRBD1. J lost 7 bases, V lost 6 bases, and 12 bases had no gene match. The length of the CDR3 is 15 residues. Germline lookup yields CDR1 MDHEN and CDR2 SYDVKM. The CDR3 nucleotides are TGTGCCAGCAGACCTAGCGACAGGGCCGGACAGCCCCAGCATTTT. Its translation: CASRPSDRAGQPQHF.

The chain is built from TRBV20-1 and TRBJ2-7, with TRBD2 identical over 7 bases. The CDR3 spans 14 residues. In germline, CDR1 is DFQATT, CDR2 SNEGSKA (reference sequence). V trimming: 5 bases; J trimming: 5 bases; junction bases outside the gene matches: 12. The CDR3 loop is CSAGASGRIHEQYF. Written as DNA, the CDR3 is TGCAGTGCTGGGGCTTCCGGGAGGATCCACGAGCAGTACTTC.

This clonotype was seen more than once but under ten times. The chain carries TRBV9 and TRBJ2-2; the match to TRBD2 covers 12 bases. The CDR3 has 21 amino acids. J gave up 3 bases and V 0 bases, and 15 bases lay outside the gene matches. Germline values: CDR1 SGDLS, CDR2 YYNGEE. The DNA of the CDR3 is TGTGCCAGCAGCGTAGTGCGGAGGGCTAGCGGGAGGGCCGTGGACACCGGGGAGCTGTTTTTT. Amino acids: CASSVVRRASGRAVDTGELFF.

V gene TRBV28 combines with J gene TRBJ2-7; D may be TRBD1 (6 bases). This CDR3 is 16 amino acids long. V was clipped by 6 bases and J by 4 bases, with 22 bases between them. Germline V gives CDR1 MDHEN, CDR2 SYDVKM. This CDR3 is CASRGQPPHPKYEQYF. DNA for the CDR3: TGTGCCAGCAGAGGACAGCCTCCCCATCCTAAGTACGAGCAGTACTTC.

This clonotype has more than one count but fewer than ten. This chain joins TRBV28 and TRBJ2-5, with D uncertain. Per the germline V gene, CDR1 is MDHEN and CDR2 is SYDVKM. V was cut by 2 bases and J by 5 bases, with 12 bases left in between. There are 14 residues in the CDR3. The CDR3 region is CASSLTSPVETQYF. The CDR3 nucleotides read TGTGCCAGCAGTTTAACCAGCCCGGTCGAGACCCAGTACTTC.

DNA for the CDR3: TGTGCCAGCAGTTTGGCCCTTAAACTGTTTTTT. As protein: CASSLALKLFF. J is TRBJ1-4 and V is TRBV28; no definite D call. V was pared by 3 bases and J by 11 bases, with 7 bases between. The CDR3 extends over 11 amino acids. Germline V gene sequence: CDR1 MDHEN, CDR2 SYDVKM.

This clonotype was recorded many times. This rearrangement joins TRBV7-9 to TRBJ1-1; maybe TRBD1 (6 bases). CDR1 and CDR2 from the germline V gene are SEHNR and FQNEAQ (reference sequence). V gave up 4 bases and J gave up 1 base, with 13 bases separating them. This CDR3 has 15 amino acids. In DNA form, the CDR3 reads TGTGCCAGCAGCTCGACAGGACCCGAGAACACTGAAGCTTTCTTT. It is translated as CASSSTGPENTEAFF.